This T cell receptor beta chain was captured in a study of blood T cell repertoires in COVID-19. About the research overall: Italy, Spain and the United States were the sources of the convalescent and acute COVID-19 samples. PBMCs, B-cell-depleted T cells, or T cells provided the cDNA or gDNA that made up the material.

Study processing details: Cell counts per sample came from amplifying reference gene primers. The protocol was immunoSEQ multiplex PCR, while the TCRdb copy is restricted to in-frame clones and leaves out a portion. The DNA was the basis for D and trimming; V, J and clone size are from that table. The data hold about 31,000 clones, with 90% to 95% observed a single time. The CDR3 spans 13 residues. V gave up 5 bases and J gave up 3 bases, with 8 bases separating them. This receptor was obtained from a human donor in a cohort sampled during active COVID-19. Sequencing was performed on peripheral blood. This rearrangement joins TRBV12-3 or TRBV12-4 to TRBJ1-5; perhaps TRBD1 as D (5 bases). The CDR3 is CASSRGPNQPQHF. DNA of the CDR3: TGTGCCAGCAGTAGGGGCCCCAATCAGCCCCAGCATTTT.